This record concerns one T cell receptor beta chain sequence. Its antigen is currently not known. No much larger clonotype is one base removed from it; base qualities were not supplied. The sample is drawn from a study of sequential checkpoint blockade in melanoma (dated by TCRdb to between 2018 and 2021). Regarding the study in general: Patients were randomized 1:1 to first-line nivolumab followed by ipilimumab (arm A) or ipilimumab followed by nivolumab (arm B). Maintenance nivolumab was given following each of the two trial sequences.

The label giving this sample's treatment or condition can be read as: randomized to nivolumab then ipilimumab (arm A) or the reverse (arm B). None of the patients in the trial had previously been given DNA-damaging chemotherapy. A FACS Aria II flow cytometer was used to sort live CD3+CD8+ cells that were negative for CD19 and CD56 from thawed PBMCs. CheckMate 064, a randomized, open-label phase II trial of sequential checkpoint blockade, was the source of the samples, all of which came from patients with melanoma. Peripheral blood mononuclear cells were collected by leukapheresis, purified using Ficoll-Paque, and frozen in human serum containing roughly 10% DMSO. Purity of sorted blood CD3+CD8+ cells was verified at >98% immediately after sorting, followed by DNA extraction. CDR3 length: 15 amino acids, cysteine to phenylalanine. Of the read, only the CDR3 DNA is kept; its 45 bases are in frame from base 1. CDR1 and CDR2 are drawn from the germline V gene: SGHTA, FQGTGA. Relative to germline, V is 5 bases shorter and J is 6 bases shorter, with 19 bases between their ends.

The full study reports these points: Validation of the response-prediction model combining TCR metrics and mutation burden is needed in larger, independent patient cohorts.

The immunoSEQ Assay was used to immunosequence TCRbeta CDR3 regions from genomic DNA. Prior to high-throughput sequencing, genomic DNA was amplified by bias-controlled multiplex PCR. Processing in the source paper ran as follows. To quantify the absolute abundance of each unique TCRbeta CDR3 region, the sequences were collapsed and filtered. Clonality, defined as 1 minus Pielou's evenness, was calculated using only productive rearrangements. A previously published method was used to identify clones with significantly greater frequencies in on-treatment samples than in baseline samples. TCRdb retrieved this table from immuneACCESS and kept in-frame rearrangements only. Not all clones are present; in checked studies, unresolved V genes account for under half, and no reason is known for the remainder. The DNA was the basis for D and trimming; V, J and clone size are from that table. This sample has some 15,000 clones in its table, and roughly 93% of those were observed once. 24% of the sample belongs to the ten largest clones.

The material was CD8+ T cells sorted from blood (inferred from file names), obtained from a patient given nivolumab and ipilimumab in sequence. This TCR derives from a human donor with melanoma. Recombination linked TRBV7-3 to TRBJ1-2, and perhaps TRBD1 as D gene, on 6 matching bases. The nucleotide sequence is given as TGTGCCAGCAGCCCCACGGGGCCAGGGGACCATGGCTACACCTTC. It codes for CASSPTGPGDHGYTF.